This T cell receptor (beta chain) derives from a study of identifying expanded T cells in peripheral blood (dated by TCRdb to the late 2010s). Some background on the complete study: Separate aliquots of the same genomic DNA pool were sequenced to produce technical replicates, and four replicates were compared in pairs. Study-wide conclusions, independent of this receptor: The binomial model flagged approximately 1.1 differentially abundant clones between technical replicates but around 16 over roughly 2 weeks and over 18 over around 4 weeks. Across all healthy-donor time intervals, the beta-binomial model significantly cut both the number of clones called differentially abundant and the false-positive rate. In all healthy donors, the variance in clone template counts between samples taken around 14 days apart rose significantly as total template count increased. The authors expected that over much longer intervals, such as months to years, biological variance in healthy repertoires might increase even further.

On this clone itself: The antigen this receptor binds is unknown. Base-call qualities are not available, and no considerably larger clone is one nucleotide away.

CDR1 is given as WNHNN and CDR2 as SYGVQD, both from the germline V gene (reference sequence). The CDR3 has 16 amino acids, counting the end cysteine and phenylalanine. The read is trimmed to its CDR3 DNA, 48 bases read in frame from base 1. Relative to germline, V is 3 bases shorter and J is 5 bases shorter, with 16 bases between their ends. No immune events such as infections were documented for the healthy donors during the collection period. Blood repertoires from healthy donors were used as a training cohort for calibrating time-dependent variance in a beta-binomial model of differential abundance of T-cell clones. The training cohort was composed of about 10 healthy donors, 3 female and 7 male. An age range of about 29 to 65 years, with an average of about 45 years, was recorded for the donors. Obtained from a commercial supplier, whole blood was collected from each healthy donor at three time points set around 2 weeks apart. For immunosequencing, genomic DNA was extracted from whole blood that had not been sorted.

The immunoSEQ Assay, which relies on bias-controlled multiplex PCR amplification of genomic DNA, was used to profile TCRbeta CDR3 regions. Regarding the original processing steps: The absolute abundance of each unique TCRbeta CDR3 region was quantified after sequences were collapsed and filtered. Differential abundance was tested with two models: a binomial (Fisher-equivalent) model and a beta-binomial model that adds time-dependent variance fitted from healthy donors. Clones with fewer than 5 combined templates were excluded, and clones with Benjamini-Hochberg FDR below 0.01 were called differentially abundant. Beta-binomial variance was modeled as a function of total template count across the two samples using the form v = (b*log(k)+a)^2. TCRdb carries this immuneACCESS record with in-frame sequences only. Its versions omit some clonotypes, under half of them owing to an unresolved V gene in the studies checked, with the rest unexplained. D and trimming were read from the DNA, whereas the V and J calls and clone size are those reported in that table. For this sample the table gives under 150,000 clones, of which 80% to 90% were detected only once. The ten largest make up 7.5% to 8.5% of the sample.

Sequencing input: blood. The chain uses TRBV10-1 and TRBJ1-4; a tentative D match to TRBD1 spans 5 bases. The sequence came from a person aged 18 to 70 in good health. The bases are TGCGCCAGCAGTGAACGGGGAAGAGCAGGGAATGAAAAACTGTTTTTT. Translated, this is CASSERGRAGNEKLFF.